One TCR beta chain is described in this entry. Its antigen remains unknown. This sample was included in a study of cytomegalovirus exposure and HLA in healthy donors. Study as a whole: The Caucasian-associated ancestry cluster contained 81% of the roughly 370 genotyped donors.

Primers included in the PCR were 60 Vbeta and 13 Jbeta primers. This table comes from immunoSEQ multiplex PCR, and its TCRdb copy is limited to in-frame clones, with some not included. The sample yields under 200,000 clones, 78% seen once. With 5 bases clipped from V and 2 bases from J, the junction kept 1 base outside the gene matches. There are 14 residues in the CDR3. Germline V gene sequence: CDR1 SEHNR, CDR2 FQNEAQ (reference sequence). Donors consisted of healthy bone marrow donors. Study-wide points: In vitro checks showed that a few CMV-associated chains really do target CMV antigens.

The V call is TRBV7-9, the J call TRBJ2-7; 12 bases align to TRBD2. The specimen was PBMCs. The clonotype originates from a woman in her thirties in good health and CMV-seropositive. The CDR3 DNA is TGTGCCAGCAGCCGGACTAGCGGGACCTACGAGCAGTACTTC. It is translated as CASSRTSGTYEQYF.